Below, 22 T cell receptor beta chains from the same sample are listed, as sequenced in a study of regulatory T cells in long-lasting Graves disease. Stated time point: newly diagnosed GD, antithyroid drugs for less than 3 months. The authors made the TCR library using RNA they extracted from PBMCs. Both iRepertoire HTBI primers and Arm-PCR of CDR3 regions were used to build the TCR beta libraries. TCRdb re-called the multiplex PCR reads through MiXCR, storing one row per CDR3 protein. The sample gives fewer than 500,000 distinct CDR3 sequences, around 15% of which show up once; 9% to 15% is in the top ten. These data were also reused for a study on T cells in Graves' hyperthyroidism and ophthalmopathy.

The sample consisted of peripheral blood mononuclear cells (PBMCs), taken at new diagnosis, from a patient treated with antithyroid drugs. The receptor set was obtained from a middle-aged man with Graves disease.

The V and J genes are TRBV6-2 or TRBV6-3 and TRBJ2-1; the D is unclear. Trimming stripped 8 bases from V and 9 bases from J, with 17 bases between. From germline, CDR1 is MNHEY and CDR2 SVGEGT. The CDR3 length is 13 residues. For the CDR3, the DNA is TGTGCCAGCCAAGTGACTCCTAAGGCTGAGCAGTTCTTC. Protein sequence: CASQVTPKAEQFF.

This clonotype came up many times. V usage is TRBV28 and J usage is TRBJ2-3; tentatively, D is TRBD2 (6 bases). V lost 10 bases to trimming and J lost 0 bases, with 23 bases between them. In germline, CDR1 is MDHEN, CDR2 SYDVKM. The CDR3 covers 17 residues. This CDR3 reads CATSVYTASESTDTQYF. The CDR3 bases are TGTGCCACCTCAGTTTATACGGCTAGCGAGAGCACAGATACGCAGTATTTT.

The sample holds a few counts of this clonotype. This chain joins TRBV10-3 and TRBJ2-2, with D uncertain. Between the trimmed V and J ends, which lost 8 bases and 4 bases, there was a span of 5 bases. CDR1 is ENHRY and CDR2 is SYGVKD in the germline V gene. This CDR3 region has 11 residues. CDR3 residues: CAIAATGELFF. The CDR3 coding sequence is TGTGCCATCGCAGCCACCGGGGAGCTGTTTTTT.

The chain couples TRBV15 to TRBJ1-3; a weak D match, TRBD1 (5 bases). V lost 2 bases to trimming and J lost 0 bases, with 8 bases between them. The CDR3 extends over 15 amino acids. The germline gives CDR1 LNHNV, CDR2 YYDKDF (reference sequence). CDR3 nucleotides: TGTGCCACCAGCAGACCGGACAACTCTGGAAACACCATATATTTT. It yields the protein CATSRPDNSGNTIYF.

This clonotype was counted only a few times. A junction end diverges from the germline sequence, so it may reflect a read error. This rearrangement joins TRBV7-9 to TRBJ2-3; 9 nucleotides align to TRBD1. Germline CDR1 SEHNR, CDR2 FQNEAQ (reference sequence). The CDR3 contains 16 residues. CDR3 amino acids: CASSPTTGGRTDTQYF. CDR3 DNA sequence: TGTGCCAGCAGCCCAACGACAGGGGGACGGACAGACACGCAGTATTTT. The variable domain in full, completed from reference TRBV7-9 and TRBJ2-3, reads DTGVSQNPRHKITKRGQNVTFRCDPISEHNRLYWYRQTLGQGPEFLTYFQNEAQLEKSRLLSDRFSAERPKGSFSTLEIQRTEQGDSAMYLCASSPTTGGRTDTQYFGPGTRLTVL.

This clonotype occurred many times. The gene calls are TRBV11-2 and TRBJ1-4, with 9 bases aligning to TRBD1. This CDR3 has 14 residues. J gave up 6 bases and V 3 bases, and 2 bases lay outside the gene matches. Germline loops: CDR1 SGHAT, CDR2 FQNNGV. The CDR3 loop reads CASSLGQGDEKLFF. The CDR3 nucleotides are TGTGCCAGCAGCTTGGGACAGGGCGATGAAAAACTGTTTTTT.

This chain uses TRBV30 with TRBJ1-1; D possibly corresponds to TRBD1 (5 bases). The length of the CDR3 is 15 residues. Per the germline V gene, CDR1 is GTSNPN and CDR2 is SVGIG (reference sequence). V was shortened by 4 bases and J by 3 bases, with 18 bases between the two germline ends. CDR3 sequence reads: CAWMASEGRYTEAFF. As DNA, the CDR3 is TGTGCCTGGATGGCAAGTGAGGGGCGGTACACTGAAGCTTTCTTT.

This clonotype was counted ten times or more. This sequence joins TRBV11-2 and TRBJ2-5; a possible D gene is TRBD1 (5 bases). This CDR3 is built from 14 residues. With 5 bases removed from V and 0 bases from J, the gap between germline ends came to 10 bases. From germline, CDR1 is SGHAT and CDR2 FQNNGV. The CDR3 sequence: CASSPLDNQETQYF. The CDR3 DNA is TGTGCCAGCAGCCCCTTGGACAACCAAGAGACCCAGTACTTC.

The sample holds many counts of this clonotype. The chain is built from TRBV7-9 and TRBJ2-3; 7 positions agree with TRBD2. The CDR3 totals 17 residues. CDR1 and CDR2 from the germline V gene are SEHNR and FQNEAQ (reference sequence). Trimming at V came to 5 bases and at J to 4 bases, leaving 15 bases not matched to a gene. The CDR3 DNA sequence: TGTGCCAGCAGCATCCTACTTACGGGCGGGAGCGCAGATACGCAGTATTTT. Protein product: CASSILLTGGSADTQYF.

This clonotype was detected only a few times. The chain recombines TRBV20-1 with TRBJ1-1; D gene unclear. V was trimmed by 3 bases and J by 7 bases, leaving 6 bases between them. Germline CDR1 and CDR2: DFQATT and SNEGSKA (reference sequence). The CDR3 is 10 residues long. The CDR3 region has the DNA TGCAGTGCTAGGAAGGTTGAAGCTTTCTTT. Residues: CSARKVEAFF.

Many counts were recorded for this clonotype. The chain is built from TRBV11-3 and TRBJ2-1, with D unclear. Germline CDR1 reads SGHNT; CDR2 reads YENEEA. The germline V and J ends were trimmed by 0 bases and 0 bases, with 6 bases remaining between them. This CDR3 is built from 15 residues. CDR3 in amino acids: CASSLDNYSYNEQFF. CDR3 bases: TGTGCCAGCAGCTTAGACAACTACTCCTACAATGAGCAGTTCTTC.

As to this clonotype: This clone may be a read error of a much larger clone one base away. The V gene is TRBV2, the J gene TRBJ2-4; TRBD1 matches at 9 bases. The closer fit of TRBJ2-1 to the DNA end suggests the J call may be wrong. Germline loops: CDR1 SNHLY, CDR2 FYNNEI. The CDR3 length is 14 residues. The CDR3 here is CASRGTGPKYEQFF. The CDR3 nucleotides read TGTGCCAGCAGGGGGACAGGGCCCAAGTACGAGCAGTTCTTC.

This clonotype has a count of ten or more. The gene calls are TRBV14 and TRBJ2-7; no definite D call. The CDR3 contains 14 residues. Trimming cost V 2 bases and J 0 bases, with 8 bases left between them. Germline CDR1 SGHDN, CDR2 FVKESK. CDR3 DNA sequence: TGTGCCAGCAGCCAATCGCATGCCTCCTACGAGCAGTACTTC. Translating it yields CASSQSHASYEQYF. The whole variable domain, filled in from reference TRBV14 and TRBJ2-7, reads EAGVTQFPSHSVIEKGQTVTLRCDPISGHDNLYWYRRVMGKEIKFLLHFVKESKQDESGMPNNRFLAERTGGTYSTLKVQPAELEDSGVYFCASSQSHASYEQYFGPGTRLTVT.

This clonotype was picked up many times. V usage is TRBV11-2 and J usage is TRBJ2-1; maybe TRBD2 (5 bases). Trimming took off 3 bases at V and 12 bases at J, with 15 bases between the two ends. CDR1 SGHAT and CDR2 FQNNGV come from the germline V gene. CDR3 length equals 13 residues. This CDR3 is CASSLERSTAQFF. CDR3 sequence (DNA): TGTGCCAGCAGCTTGGAGCGGTCTACAGCGCAGTTCTTC. Using reference TRBV11-2 and TRBJ2-1 for the parts outside the CDR3, the full variable domain is EAGVAQSPRYKIIEKRQSVAFWCNPISGHATLYWYQQILGQGPKLLIQFQNNGVVDDSQLPKDRFSAERLKGVDSTLKIQPAKLEDSAVYLCASSLERSTAQFFGPGTRLTVL.

With regard to this clonotype: Being one base from a much bigger clone, this may be a read error. The genes are TRBV7-8 and TRBJ2-1, with 9 bases fitting TRBD1. The germline gives CDR1 SGHVS, CDR2 FQNEAQ. This CDR3 spans 15 amino acids. Trimming took 5 bases from V and 13 from J; bases not matched to a gene: 15. CDR3 nucleotide sequence: TGTGCCAGCAGCCAGGGACAGGGCTTACAAGAGACCCAGTTCTTC. Amino acid sequence: CASSQGQGLQETQFF.

This chain uses TRBV5-1 with TRBJ2-3; TRBD2 is a possible D gene (6 bases). CDR3 length equals 19 residues. From germline, CDR1 is SGHRS and CDR2 YFSETQ. V was pared by 4 bases and J by 5 bases, with 29 bases between. The CDR3 spells CASSQAGTPSTLGVDTQYF. The DNA for the CDR3 is TGCGCCAGCAGCCAAGCCGGGACTCCTTCCACCTTAGGGGTAGATACGCAGTATTTT.

This clonotype was counted at least ten times. The rearrangement uses TRBV2 and TRBJ2-7; the D call may be TRBD1 or TRBD2 (5 bases each). The germline CDR1 and CDR2 sequences are SNHLY and FYNNEI. The CDR3 length is 13 residues. Trimming stripped 6 bases from V and 4 bases from J, with 13 bases between. CDR3 loop: CASRGVRQYEQYF. The CDR3 nucleotides read TGTGCCAGCAGGGGGGTAAGACAGTACGAGCAGTACTTC.

This clonotype was detected ten times or more. V is TRBV27 and J is TRBJ2-1; TRBD2 agrees at 7 bases. V lost 6 bases and J lost 6; bases outside the gene matches: 11. The CDR3 extends over 15 amino acids. Germline assignment: CDR1 MNHEY and CDR2 SMNVEV (reference sequence). The CDR3 DNA is TGTGCCAGCAGCACGACCCGGGACTATATCAATGAGCAGTTCTTC. Residues: CASSTTRDYINEQFF.

In this sample, this clonotype turned up many times. The rearrangement links TRBV12-3 or TRBV12-4 to TRBJ2-3, with D unclear. The CDR3 runs 15 residues. V was trimmed by 3 bases and J by 0 bases, leaving 10 bases between them. The CDR3 is CASSLAGSSTDTQYF. The DNA for the CDR3 is TGTGCCAGCAGTTTGGCAGGCTCAAGCACAGATACGCAGTATTTT.

The rearrangement uses TRBV9 and TRBJ1-2; the D gene is possibly TRBD1 (6 bases). This CDR3 comprises 13 residues. V was clipped by 2 bases and J by 6 bases, with 11 bases between them. Germline V lookup: CDR1 SGDLS, CDR2 YYNGEE. DNA of the CDR3: TGTGCCAGCAGCGTGGCCGAGGGGGATGGCTACACCTTC. This codes for CASSVAEGDGYTF.

The chain couples TRBV14 to TRBJ2-7, with 9 bases fitting TRBD1. Germline CDR1 reads SGHDN; CDR2 reads FVKESK. V lost 0 bases to trimming and J lost 2 bases; unmatched junction nucleotides: 5. The CDR3 covers 16 residues. CDR3 region: CASSQDRTGGPYEQYF. The CDR3 coding sequence is TGTGCCAGCAGCCAAGATCGCACAGGGGGCCCCTACGAGCAGTACTTC.

The V call is TRBV20-1, the J call TRBJ1-2, with D perhaps matching TRBD1 (5 bases). The germline CDR1 and CDR2 sequences are DFQATT and SNEGSKA (reference sequence). Trimming took off 6 bases at V and 3 bases at J, with 23 bases between the two ends. The CDR3 spans 16 residues. The chain's CDR3 is CSARRGTGRGYYGYTF. The CDR3 DNA is TGCAGTGCGCGACGGGGTACGGGACGAGGATACTATGGCTACACCTTC.